The 13 T cell receptor beta chains below all came from one sample that was sequenced in a study of OX40 agonist ivuxolimab in advanced cancers. TCRdb keeps only in-frame clones here, not all; method: immunoSEQ multiplex PCR. The repertoire holds tens of thousands of clones, with around 83% as singletons. Sequences were derived from CD4+ or CD8+ T cells sorted from blood, sampled in a trial of the OX40 agonist ivuxolimab. These receptors were obtained from an adult with an advanced solid tumor such as melanoma, head and neck, liver or kidney cancer.

The V and J genes are TRBV9 and TRBJ1-6, with unresolved D. In germline, CDR1 is SGDLS, CDR2 YYNGEE. V was pared by 0 bases and J by 3 bases, with 10 bases between. This CDR3 is 16 amino acids long. The CDR3 region is CASSVAPGGYNSPLHF. CDR3 in DNA: TGTGCCAGCAGCGTAGCCCCCGGCGGCTATAATTCACCCCTCCACTTT.

The J gene is TRBJ2-2, the V gene TRBV4-1; 7 positions match TRBD1. The CDR3 sequence is 17 residues long. Germline loops: CDR1 MGHRA, CDR2 YSYEKL. V shed 0 bases, J shed 0 bases, and the junction held 4 bases outside the gene matches. Here the CDR3 reads CASSQDRDRSNTGELFF. The CDR3 nucleotides read TGCGCCAGCAGCCAAGACCGGGACAGATCGAACACCGGGGAGCTGTTTTTT.

The genes are TRBV4-2 and TRBJ1-2; D gene uncertain. This CDR3 spans 15 amino acids. Trimming cost V 0 bases and J 5 bases, with 13 bases left between them. Per germline, CDR1 LGHNA and CDR2 YNFKEQ. The CDR3 reads CASSQDLAEVYGYTF. The DNA for the CDR3 is TGTGCCAGCAGCCAAGATCTGGCAGAAGTATATGGCTACACCTTC.

The chain recombines TRBV7-7 with TRBJ2-7; the match to TRBD1 covers 7 bases. This CDR3 spans 14 amino acids. J was trimmed by 2 bases and V by 5 bases; bases with no gene match: 6. From germline, CDR1 is SSHAT and CDR2 FNYEAQ (reference sequence). The DNA for the CDR3 is TGTGCCAGCAGCCCACAGGGGTTTGCCTACGAGCAGTACTTC. The encoded protein is CASSPQGFAYEQYF.

This clone qualifies as medium-sized. The chain links TRBV10-1 to TRBJ2-2, with D possibly TRBD1 on 6 matching bases. CDR3 size: 14 residues. The germline V gene encodes CDR1 WNHNN and CDR2 SYGVQD (reference sequence). V lost 6 bases to trimming and J lost 4 bases, with 12 bases between them. The CDR3 coding sequence is TGCGCCAGCAGCGGACAGATTTCCACCGGGGAGCTGTTTTTT. Protein product: CASSGQISTGELFF.

About this clone: Distinct nucleotide sequences in the sample also encode this CDR3. The chain combines TRBV25-1 with TRBJ2-6; D is unresolved. Looked up from germline, CDR1 is MGHDK and CDR2 is SYGVNS. The V gene lost 1 base and the J gene lost 4 bases, with 2 bases spanning the gap. This CDR3 has 13 amino acids. The CDR3 sequence: CASSESGANVLTF. CDR3 DNA sequence: TGTGCCAGCAGTGAATCCGGGGCCAACGTCCTGACTTTC. The full variable domain, with the rest looked up from reference TRBV25-1 and TRBJ2-6, is EADIYQTPRYLVIGTGKKITLECSQTMGHDKMYWYQQDPGMELHLIHYSYGVNSTEKGDLSSESTVSRIRTEHFPLTLESARPSHTSQYLCASSESGANVLTFGAGSRLTVL.

V and J are TRBV28 and TRBJ2-2, with D perhaps TRBD1 (6 bases). The CDR3 runs 13 residues. Germline loops: CDR1 MDHEN, CDR2 SYDVKM. V was trimmed by 10 bases and J by 0 bases, leaving 9 bases between them. CDR3: CAIQGSNTGELFF. The CDR3 DNA reads TGTGCCATACAGGGTTCGAACACCGGGGAGCTGTTTTTT. Combining the CDR3 with reference TRBV28 and TRBJ2-2 gives the whole variable domain DVKVTQSSRYLVKRTGEKVFLECVQDMDHENMFWYRQDPGLGLRLIYFSYDVKMKEKGDIPEGYSVSREKKERFSLILESASTNQTSMYLCAIQGSNTGELFFGEGSRLTVL.

The chain uses TRBV18 and TRBJ1-1; unclear D gene. CDR1 KGHSH and CDR2 LQKENI come from the germline V gene. The CDR3 loop spans 13 amino acids. V shed 2 bases and J shed 1 base, with 5 bases lying between them. The CDR3 sequence is CASSPDGNTEAFF. CDR3 nucleotides: TGTGCCAGCTCACCAGACGGGAACACTGAAGCTTTCTTT.

This clone was observed a single time. The genes are TRBV10-2 and TRBJ2-7; 8 nucleotides line up with TRBD2. Germline V CDR1 and CDR2: WSHSY, SAAADI. Trimming cost V 0 bases and J 6 bases; bases outside gene matches: 7. This CDR3 contains 15 residues. The CDR3 sequence is CASSESRGALSEQYF. CDR3 coding DNA: TGCGCCAGCAGTGAGTCGCGGGGGGCCCTAAGCGAGCAGTACTTC.

This clone counts as medium-sized. J is TRBJ1-6 and V is TRBV18; TRBD1 agrees at 10 bases. CDR1 is KGHSH and CDR2 is LQKENI in the germline V gene. This CDR3 has 16 residues. V was clipped by 11 bases and J by 4 bases; unmatched bases: 11. CDR3 coding DNA: TGTGCCTCATCTCGACAGGGGGCGGGTTATAATTCACCCCTCCACTTT. This sequence encodes CASSRQGAGYNSPLHF.

This clone has a handful of counts. The chain is built from TRBV7-8 and TRBJ1-3; no clear D gene. The V end lost 1 base, the J end lost 0 bases, and 7 bases lay between the germline ends. CDR1 is SGHVS, CDR2 FQNEAQ, per germline. This CDR3 comprises 15 residues. CDR3 amino acids: CASSLDGLSGNTIYF. CDR3 nucleotide sequence: TGTGCCAGCAGCTTAGACGGCCTCTCTGGAAACACCATATATTTT. Full variable domain (rest looked up from reference TRBV7-8 and TRBJ1-3): GAGVSQSPRYKVAKRGQDVALRCDPISGHVSLFWYQQALGQGPEFLTYFQNEAQLDKSGLPSDRFFAERPEGSVSTLKIQRTQQEDSAVYLCASSLDGLSGNTIYFGEGSWLTVV.

The gene calls are TRBV7-6 and TRBJ2-5, with 12 bases identical to TRBD1. The germline CDR1 and CDR2 sequences are SGHVS and FNYEAQ. The ends lost 4 bases at V and 7 bases at J; junction bases unmatched: 7. The CDR3 runs to 15 residues. Here the CDR3 reads CASSSGTGGKGTQYF. The DNA of the CDR3 is TGTGCCAGCAGCTCCGGGACAGGGGGCAAGGGGACCCAGTACTTC.

This clone was recorded only once. This chain joins TRBV6-6 and TRBJ2-6; no clear D gene. CDR1 MNHNY and CDR2 SVGAGI come from the germline V gene (reference sequence). The germline V and J ends were trimmed by 7 bases and 0 bases, with 13 bases remaining between them. This CDR3 region has 16 residues. The CDR3 DNA sequence: TGTGCCAGCACCTATGCCGGAGTCTCTGGGGCCAACGTCCTGACTTTC. Its translation: CASTYAGVSGANVLTF.